This T cell receptor (beta chain) was profiled in a study of shared clonotypes between healthy human individuals. This CDR3 spans 17 amino acids. The V segment lost 3 bases and the J segment 2 bases; nucleotides outside the gene matches: 8. In germline, CDR1 is SGDLS, CDR2 YYNGEE. Every subset had its genomic DNA shared out evenly among several immunoSEQ plates. Approximately 200 ng DNA, 30,000 or so T cell genomes, went into each sorted-subset replicate PCR. Data came from immunoSEQ multiplex PCR; TCRdb stores just in-frame clones and leaves some out. The repertoire holds approximately 2,000,000 clones, with 85% to 95% as singletons.

The V call is TRBV9, the J call TRBJ2-3; 11 bases line up with TRBD2. This sequence originates from a man between 18 and 35 years old in good health. Some clones in this sample may be carry-over from other donors' samples. The sequenced sample consisted of naive CD4+ T cells from PBMCs. The subset was: CD45RA+ positively selected. The CDR3 loop reads CASSAGASGRITDTQYF. The CDR3 DNA reads as TGTGCCAGCAGCGCCGGGGCTAGCGGGAGGATCACAGATACGCAGTATTTT. The whole variable domain, filled in from reference TRBV9 and TRBJ2-3, reads DSGVTQTPKHLITATGQRVTLRCSPRSGDLSVYWYQQSLDQGLQFLIQYYNGEERAKGNILERFSAQQFPDLHSELNLSSLELGDSALYFCASSAGASGRITDTQYFGPGTRLTVL.